This T cell receptor (beta chain) was observed in a study of T-cell memory formation after mild COVID-19. CDR3 size: 14 residues. Germline CDR1 reads DFQATT; CDR2 reads SNEGSKA (reference sequence). The junction had 2 bases not matched to a gene; V was cut back by 3 bases and J by 0 bases. Study results and caveats: There were some responding clones in pre-infection memory, which suggested that cross-reactive memory had joined. Proof of SARS-CoV-2 specificity was absent for the second-wave clones that crested on day 37.

TCRdb fed the 5' RACE reads into MiXCR, producing one record per CDR3 protein. Of about 170,000 distinct CDR3 sequences in the sample, 13% were seen once. As to this clonotype: No antigen is known for it.

Sequencing was carried out using PBMCs or a T cell subset sorted from them (not recorded which). The receptor comes from a man aged 18 to 35 who had mild COVID-19 (a few samples of this study predate the infection). Cell type and time point are not known. The chain is built from TRBV20-1 and TRBJ1-1; 9 bases agree with TRBD1. Here the CDR3 DNA reads TGCAGTGCTAGCGGGGACAGGGTGAACACTGAAGCTTTCTTT. The encoded protein is CSASGDRVNTEAFF.